Below are 7 T cell receptor beta chains sequenced from a single sample in a study of T cells in Graves' hyperthyroidism and ophthalmopathy. Using RNA transcripts as the source, TCR beta CDR3 regions were amplified. During a first-round RT-PCR of the TCR CDR3, the HTBI primer set was used. TCRdb re-analysed the multiplex PCR reads in MiXCR, keeping a single row per CDR3 protein. Among under 400,000 distinct CDR3 sequences listed, roughly 14% were seen once. The specimen sequenced was blood. Source of these receptors: a woman in her late teens or twenties with Graves' hyperthyroidism that later progressed to Graves' ophthalmopathy.

At least ten counts were recorded for this clonotype. The chain joins TRBV5-1 to TRBJ1-2; D is perhaps TRBD1 (5 bases). The germline V and J ends were trimmed by 4 bases and 8 bases, with 15 bases remaining between them. The CDR3 extends over 13 amino acids. Germline lookup yields CDR1 SGHRS and CDR2 YFSETQ. This CDR3 reads CASSNTGNPGYTF. CDR3 DNA: TGCGCCAGCAGCAACACAGGTAACCCAGGCTACACCTTC.

This clonotype was detected only a few times. The chain carries TRBV9 and TRBJ2-3; 7 bases line up with TRBD1. The germline CDR1 and CDR2 sequences are SGDLS and YYNGEE. The CDR3 covers 15 residues. V lost 2 bases and J lost 0; bases outside the gene matches: 3. CDR3 bases: TGTGCCAGCAGCGTGGGGACAGATAGCACAGATACGCAGTATTTT. The encoded protein is CASSVGTDSTDTQYF.

There are a few counts of this clonotype. The CDR3 bases are TGTGCCAGCAGTAGATACAGCGGGAGGGCCGTGGATGAGCAGTTCTTC. It is translated as CASSRYSGRAVDEQFF. The chain joins TRBV7-9 to TRBJ2-1; TRBD2 aligns across 10 bases. This CDR3 is built from 16 residues. The trim removed 6 bases at V and 8 bases at J, leaving 13 bases unmatched. Germline CDR1 SEHNR, CDR2 FQNEAQ (reference sequence).

This clonotype occurred a few times. This may come from a read error, since a much larger clone is one base off. The rearrangement links TRBV27 to TRBJ2-7, with a tentative D call TRBD2 (6 bases). This CDR3 is 15 amino acids long. CDR1 MNHEY and CDR2 SMNVEV come from the germline V gene (reference sequence). The V end was cut by 5 bases, the J end by 4 bases, with 18 bases between. CDR3 sequence: CASSLYSIGGYEQYF. The CDR3 DNA reads TGTGCCAGCAGTCTTTACTCTATCGGGGGTTACGAGCAGTACTTC.

The chain carries TRBV24-1 and TRBJ1-1; TRBD1 aligns across 9 bases. There are 14 residues in the CDR3. Germline lookup yields CDR1 KGHDR and CDR2 SFDVKD. The ends lost 7 bases at V and 1 base at J; junction bases unmatched: 3. CDR3 coding DNA: TGTGCCACCAGGCCGGGACAGGGGAACACTGAAGCTTTCTTT. Protein sequence: CATRPGQGNTEAFF.

This clonotype was recorded many times. The junction differs from germline at one of its ends, possibly a read error. The rearrangement uses TRBV7-3 and TRBJ2-5, with D perhaps TRBD1 or TRBD2 (6 bases each). The CDR3 loop spans 15 amino acids. In germline, CDR1 is SGHTA, CDR2 FQGTGA. CDR3 residues: CASSLARGGQETQCF. CDR3 sequence (DNA): TGTGCCAGCAGCTTAGCGAGAGGGGGGCAAGAGACCCAGTGCTTC.

This clonotype has a count of ten or more. The chain couples TRBV12-3 or TRBV12-4 to TRBJ1-5, with 7 bases fitting TRBD1. Unmatched junction bases numbered 3, after V lost 3 bases and J lost 1 base. This CDR3 has 15 residues. The DNA for the CDR3 is TGTGCCAGCAGTTTTGGGGACAGAAGCAATCAGCCCCAGCATTTT. Amino acid sequence: CASSFGDRSNQPQHF.